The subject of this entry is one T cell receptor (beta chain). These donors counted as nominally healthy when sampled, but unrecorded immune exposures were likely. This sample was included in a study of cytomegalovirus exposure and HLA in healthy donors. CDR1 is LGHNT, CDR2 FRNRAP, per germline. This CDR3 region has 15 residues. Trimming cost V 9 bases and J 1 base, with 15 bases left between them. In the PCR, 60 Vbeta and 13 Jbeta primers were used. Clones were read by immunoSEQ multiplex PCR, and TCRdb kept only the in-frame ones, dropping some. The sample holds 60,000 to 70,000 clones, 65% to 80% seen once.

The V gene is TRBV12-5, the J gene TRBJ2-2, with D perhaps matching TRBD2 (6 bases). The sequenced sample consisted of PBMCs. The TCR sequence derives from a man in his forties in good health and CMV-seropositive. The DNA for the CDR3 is TGTGCTAGCGTCCGGGGAGGAGGGAACACCGGGGAGCTGTTTTTT. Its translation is CASVRGGGNTGELFF.